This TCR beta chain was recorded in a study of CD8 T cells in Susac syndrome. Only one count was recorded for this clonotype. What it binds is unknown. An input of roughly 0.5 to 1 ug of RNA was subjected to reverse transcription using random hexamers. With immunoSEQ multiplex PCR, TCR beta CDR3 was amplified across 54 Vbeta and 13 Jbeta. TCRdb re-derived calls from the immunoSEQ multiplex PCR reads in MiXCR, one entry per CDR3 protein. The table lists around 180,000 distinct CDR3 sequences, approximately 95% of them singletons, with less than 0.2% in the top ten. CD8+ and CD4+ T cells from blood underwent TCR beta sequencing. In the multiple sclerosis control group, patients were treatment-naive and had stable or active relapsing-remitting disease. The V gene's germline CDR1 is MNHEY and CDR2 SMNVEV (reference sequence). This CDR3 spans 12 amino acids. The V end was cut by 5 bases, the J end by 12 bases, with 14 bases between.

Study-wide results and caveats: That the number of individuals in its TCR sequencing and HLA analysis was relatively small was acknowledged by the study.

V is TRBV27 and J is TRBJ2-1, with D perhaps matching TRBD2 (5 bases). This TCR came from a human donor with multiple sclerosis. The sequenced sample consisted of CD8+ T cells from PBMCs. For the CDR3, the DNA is TGTGCCAGCAGTCTCCCACAGCGGACGCAGTTCTTC. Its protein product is CASSLPQRTQFF.